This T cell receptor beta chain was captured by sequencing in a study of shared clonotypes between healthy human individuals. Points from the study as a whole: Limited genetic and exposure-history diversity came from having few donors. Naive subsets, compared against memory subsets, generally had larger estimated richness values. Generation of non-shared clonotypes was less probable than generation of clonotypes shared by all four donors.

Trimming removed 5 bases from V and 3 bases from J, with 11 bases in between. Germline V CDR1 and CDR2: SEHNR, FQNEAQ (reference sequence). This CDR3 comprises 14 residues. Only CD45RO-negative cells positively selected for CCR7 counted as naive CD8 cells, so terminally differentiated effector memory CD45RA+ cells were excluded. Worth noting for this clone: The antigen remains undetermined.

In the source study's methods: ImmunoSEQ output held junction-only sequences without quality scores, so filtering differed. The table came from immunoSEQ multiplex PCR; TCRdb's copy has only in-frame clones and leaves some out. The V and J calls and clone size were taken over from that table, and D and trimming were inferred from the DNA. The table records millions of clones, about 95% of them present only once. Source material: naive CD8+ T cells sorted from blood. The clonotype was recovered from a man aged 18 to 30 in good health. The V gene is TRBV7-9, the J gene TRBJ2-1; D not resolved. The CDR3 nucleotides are TGTGCCAGCAGCCAAACGGAGCTCTACAATGAGCAGTTCTTC. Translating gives CASSQTELYNEQFF.